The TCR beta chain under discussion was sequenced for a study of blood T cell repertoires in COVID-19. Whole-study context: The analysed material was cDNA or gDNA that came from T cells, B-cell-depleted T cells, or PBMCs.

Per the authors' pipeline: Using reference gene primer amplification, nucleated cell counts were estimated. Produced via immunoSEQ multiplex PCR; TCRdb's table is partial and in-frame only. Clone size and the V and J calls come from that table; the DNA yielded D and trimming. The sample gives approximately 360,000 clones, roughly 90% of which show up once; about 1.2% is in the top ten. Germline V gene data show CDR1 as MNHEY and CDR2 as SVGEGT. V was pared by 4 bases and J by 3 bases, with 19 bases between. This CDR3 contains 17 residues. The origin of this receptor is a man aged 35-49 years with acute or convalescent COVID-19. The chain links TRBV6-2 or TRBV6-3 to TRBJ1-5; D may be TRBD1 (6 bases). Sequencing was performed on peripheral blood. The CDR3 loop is CASSFFGRGGVNQPQHF. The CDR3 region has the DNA TGTGCCAGCAGTTTCTTCGGGAGGGGGGGCGTCAATCAGCCCCAGCATTTT.